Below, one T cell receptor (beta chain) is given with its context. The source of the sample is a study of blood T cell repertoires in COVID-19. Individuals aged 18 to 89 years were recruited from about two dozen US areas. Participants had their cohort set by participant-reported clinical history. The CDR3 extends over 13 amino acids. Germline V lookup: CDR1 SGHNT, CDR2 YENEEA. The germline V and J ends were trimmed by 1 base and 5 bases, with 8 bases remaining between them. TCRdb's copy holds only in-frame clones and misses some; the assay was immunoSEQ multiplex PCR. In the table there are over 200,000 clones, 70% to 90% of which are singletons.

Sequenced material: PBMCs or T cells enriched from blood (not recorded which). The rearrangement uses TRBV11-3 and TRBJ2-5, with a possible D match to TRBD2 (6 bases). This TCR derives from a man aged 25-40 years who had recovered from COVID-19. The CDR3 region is CASSLGRVETQYF. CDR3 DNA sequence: TGTGCCAGCAGCTTAGGGAGGGTCGAGACCCAGTACTTC.